The clone carrying this T cell receptor beta chain was counted at least ten times. As yet, its antigen is unknown. The CDR3 loop spans 13 amino acids. V lost 8 bases and J 4 bases, leaving 14 bases between the germline ends. Germline V CDR1 and CDR2: MDHEN, SYDVKM. The data stem from a study of shared clonotypes between healthy human individuals. Whole-study results and caveats: For naive CD4 cells, roughly 4.6% of clonotypes were shared across four donors. Generation of non-shared clonotypes was less probable than generation of clonotypes shared by all four donors. Estimated richness values were generally larger in naive subsets than in memory subsets.

Repertoires were generated with immunoSEQ multiplex PCR, while TCRdb's copy carries only in-frame clones and drops some. Among hundreds of thousands of clones listed, roughly 70% were seen once. The chain couples TRBV28 to TRBJ1-2; a weak D match, TRBD1 (5 bases). This clonotype originated in a man younger than 40 in good health. Sequencing was performed on memory CD4+ T cells sorted from blood. Indicated subset: CD45RA-negative fraction. This CDR3 reads CASFKPGIYGYTF. CDR3 coding DNA: TGTGCCAGCTTCAAGCCAGGGATCTATGGCTACACCTTC.